This TCR beta chain was recorded in a study of cytomegalovirus exposure and HLA in healthy donors (TCRdb year 2017). A note on the overall study: In an earlier analysis of about 560 of the donors, 276 Gb of sequence data and 90 million to 130 million unique TCR beta sequences from about 179 million T cells were reported. An early release that covered fewer than 750 HLA-typed donors contained about 290 gigabases of sequencing data and around 80 million unique TCR sequences. The genetic ancestry cluster associated with self-reported Caucasian donors included around four fifths of the roughly 380 genotyped donors. The study aimed to test whether signatures of past pathogen exposure could be identified by cataloging public T cell receptors. The T cell repertoires of 700 or so subjects were profiled by immunosequencing and related to cytomegalovirus serostatus. In addition to the first cohort of 666 subjects, a separate validation cohort of over 90 different subjects was used. High-throughput TCR immunosequencing, statistical association of individual TCRs with disease status, and machine learning were combined to predict cytomegalovirus infection status. A later analysis re-examined previously published TCR beta repertoires from around 670 donors and added high-resolution HLA genotyping to investigate patterns of TCR occurrence. In the later analysis, no new phenotypic data were used to find candidate immune exposures; instead, reliance was placed on TCR beta sequences and their occurrence across donors. An earlier analysis of approximately 500 of the donors applied high-throughput TCR beta sequencing to assess whether each TCR beta V gene segment acted as functional or pseudogenic. Donor age, sex, ethnicity and CMV serostatus were compiled together with the repertoire data. In a later genetic analysis, genome-wide SNP genotypes for about three fifths of the roughly 670 donors were used, and that subset was treated as a discovery cohort. Every discovery cohort repertoire had been produced on one sequencing platform. Class I and class II HLA loci were covered by the typing at four-digit resolution. The number of donors typed differed by locus, with roughly 620-630 for A, B, C, DRB1 and DQB1, around 500 for DQA1, 600 to 610 for DPA1, and approximately 470 for DPB1. About 5 DR-DQ haplotypes were handled as single units for association and clustering, since linkage in the cohort was strong. Among around 400 genotyped donors of the cohort, an average of around 220,000 unique TCR beta nucleotide sequences was sequenced per donor, of which approximately 19% were non-productive.

Taken from the germline V gene (reference sequence), the CDR1 and CDR2 loops are LNHNV and YYDKDF. The germline ends are 17 bases apart after V is trimmed by 7 bases and J by 4 bases. The CDR3 goes from the cysteine to the phenylalanine over 15 residues. Only CDR3 DNA remains: 45 bases, in frame from the first base. In regard to this clone: Its binding antigen is unknown. It has no much larger one-base neighbor in the sample; base qualities were not kept.

The cohort comprised approximately 700 healthy bone marrow donors. At the time of sampling, all cohort members were nominally healthy, though unrecorded immune exposures were likely present. The donor tested CMV seropositive and was one of the 289 seropositive cohort members. Every donor gave a peripheral blood sample, and the peripheral blood mononuclear cells from that sample were used for TCR beta sequencing. Genomic DNA extraction from the blood cell samples was performed with the Qiagen DNeasy Blood Extraction Kit. The paper's findings and limits, for the study overall: The authors suggested that the approach could potentially be generalized to other disease states and immunological phenotypes. A later analysis found that TCR association rates varied across HLA loci, with DRB1 alleles showing the most associated TCRs and HLA-C alleles the fewest. In a later genetic analysis, a missense DCLRE1C variant was associated with V-gene and J-gene trimming of TCR beta chains, and the association was replicated in an independent cohort. A further reported finding was that TCR beta sequences accurately predicted the HLA-A and HLA-B alleles for most subjects in the first cohort. Most TCR sequences were observed very rarely across donors, whereas some public TCRs were present in many individuals. The study listed over 150 TCR beta chains as associated with cytomegalovirus. The sequencing pipeline was judged likely to have produced a cluster of highly shared sequence variants as a technical artifact. At a false discovery rate of 0.05, a later analysis linked some 17,000 TCR beta sequences to specific HLA alleles. The cohort was sequenced for TCR beta chains only, and without alpha or paired-chain data the features that could be detected were limited. In a later genetic analysis, fewer N-insertions in productive TCRs were reported among donors in an Asian-associated ancestry cluster than the roughly 700-donor mean. Broadly in line with IMGT annotations, most TCR beta V segments showed up in productive rearrangements about 87% or about 30% of the time in an earlier analysis of some 590 of the donors. Over 15 rarely observed V segments, including chromosome 9 orphons, were excluded from the earlier analysis of a few hundred of the donors because counts were too low. Correlated functional status among segregating V segments might reflect linkage disequilibrium, but an unknown experimental factor could not be ruled out. A few of the identified cytomegalovirus-associated TCR beta chains were confirmed in vitro to be specific for cytomegalovirus antigens. Because HLA typing was unavailable for some donors at each locus, only the typed subset was used in association tests. Cytomegalovirus status was reported to be diagnosed by the classifier with high specificity and sensitivity in both the original and validation cohorts. CMV serostatus was the only immune exposure information available for the cohort. Strong co-occurrence of HLA alleles, especially DR and DQ, made assigning TCR associations to individual alleles difficult. Some IMGT-functional V segments, including TRBV6-2 and TRBV6-3, could not be told apart with the 87-base-pair reads, so those segments were excluded. Sequencing depth was assumed to be roughly uniform across donors in the presence/absence analyses, though that assumption may not hold. Most CMV-associated TCR beta chains appeared to be HLA-restricted in a later analysis, and the HLA associations seemed to be driven largely by CMV exposure. According to a later analysis, parvovirus B19, influenza, CMV and Epstein-Barr virus appeared linked to several top co-occurrence clusters. In a later analysis, HLA-associated TCR beta chains were found to be more clonally expanded and to have lower generation probabilities than equally common non-associated chains.

The library came from the immunoSEQ multiplex PCR assay. The multiplex PCR relied on a mix of 60 forward primers for TCR Vbeta segments and 13 reverse primers for TCR Jbeta segments. The CDR3 region of rearranged TCR beta genes was amplified from genomic DNA with a multiplex PCR assay. The amplified TCR beta libraries were sequenced on the Illumina HiSeq System as 87-base-pair reads. The original methods were these. A later analysis counted approximately 74 million unique TCR beta chains across the 700 or so repertoires, and around 9.9 million of these chains were shared by at least two donors. Raw reads were error-corrected and collapsed into unique sequences by a nearest-neighbor algorithm in which closely related sequences were merged to remove PCR and sequencing errors. To assign V, D and J gene segments, CDR3 sequences were aligned to IMGT reference sequences. Each retained sequence needed at least a six-nucleotide match to both a V gene segment and a J gene segment. Rearrangements were called productive when the CDR3 lacked stop codons and stayed in frame with V and J; all others were non-productive. CDR3 was defined according to IMGT convention as the region running from the second conserved V-encoded cysteine to the conserved J-encoded phenylalanine. In an earlier analysis of some 550 of the donors, sequences lacking an unambiguous match to a single V gene segment were excluded. In an earlier analysis of almost 600 of the donors, a V segment was called functional when productive rearrangements were above 56.7%, and segregating when the standard deviation between donors exceeded 5%. A statistical classification framework was built for diagnosing cytomegalovirus status from the catalog of TCR beta chain sequences. A later analysis assigned V and J genes by comparing TCR nucleotide sequences with IMGT/GENE-DB human TR gene sequences. Using the TCRdist pipeline, a later analysis assigned CDR3 sequences along with most-parsimonious VDJ recombination scenarios. In a later analysis, each TCR beta chain was defined by its CDR3 amino acid sequence together with its V-gene family, and reads without a unique V-gene family were excluded. To address suspected cross-contamination and a sequencing artifact, a later analysis removed approximately 600 highly shared, low-generation-probability nucleotide sequences. For each public chain, a later analysis derived a clonal expansion index from normalized ranks of inferred template counts within each repertoire. A later analysis computed generation probabilities with a VDJ recombination model fitted to out-of-frame rearrangements, and checked the results against IGoR. In a later analysis, hypergeometric tests were used to score TCR-TCR, TCR-HLA and TCR-CMV co-occurrence, with a repertoire-size bias correction applied to TCR pairs. To estimate false discovery rates, a later analysis permuted the HLA or CMV assignments 20 times. In a later analysis, co-occurring TCRs were grouped using DBSCAN, with TCRdist sequence similarity added in when clustering inside HLA-allele-positive subsets. For co-occurrence clustering, repertoires with fewer than 30,000 or more than 120,000 public chains were excluded, along with 5 or 6 repertoires with anomalous nucleotide sharing. TCRdb provides this immuneACCESS table in a form limited to in-frame rearrangements. Some clones are lacking; in checked studies, under half of them reflect an unresolved V gene, and why the rest are absent is not known. V and J calls plus clone size are reproduced from that table; the DNA served to infer D and trimming. A total of about 110,000 clones appear in this sample, less than 85% of them only once. About an eighth of the sample is in the top ten clones.

The receptor's source is a man under 40 in good health and CMV-seropositive. The chain employs TRBV15 and TRBJ2-1, with a tentative D gene TRBD2 over 7 matching bases. Sequenced material: PBMCs. The nucleotide sequence reads as follows: TGTGCCACCACCGCGGAGGGGGGGGGTTACAATGAGCAGTTCTTC. This yields the protein CATTAEGGGYNEQFF.